The 11 T cell receptor beta chains presented below share a single source sample, sequenced in a study of T cell responses to AZD1222 COVID-19 vaccine. Generated by immunoSEQ multiplex PCR, the TCRdb table keeps only in-frame clones and is missing some. The data hold some 93,000 clones, with 85% to 90% observed a single time. Sequenced here: peripheral blood, sampled 28 days after the second AZD1222 dose. The source is an adult who received the AZD1222 COVID-19 vaccine.

The chain couples TRBV6-5 to TRBJ1-4; D unclear. CDR1 and CDR2 (germline): MNHEY, SVGAGI. The CDR3 contains 14 residues. The V end lost 7 bases, the J end lost 4 bases, and 13 bases lay between the germline ends. The CDR3 is CASTERRINEKLFF. CDR3 sequence (DNA): TGTGCCAGCACCGAAAGACGGATTAATGAAAAACTGTTTTTT.

The chain recombines TRBV7-3 with TRBJ2-5; TRBD2 matches at 12 bases. The CDR3 is 15 amino acids. Germline values: CDR1 SGHTA, CDR2 FQGTGA. Trimming cost V 5 bases and J 2 bases; bases outside gene matches: 3. The CDR3: CASSLGLAGQETQYF. CDR3 DNA sequence: TGTGCCAGCAGCCTCGGACTAGCGGGACAAGAGACCCAGTACTTC. The variable domain in full, completed from reference TRBV7-3 and TRBJ2-5, reads GAGVSQTPSNKVTEKGKYVELRCDPISGHTALYWYRQSLGQGPEFLIYFQGTGAADDSGLPNDRFFAVRPEGSVSTLKIQRTERGDSAVYLCASSLGLAGQETQYFGPGTRLLVL.

This rearrangement joins TRBV7-2 to TRBJ2-1, with D possibly matching TRBD2 (5 bases). V was pared by 5 bases and J by 15 bases, with 23 bases between. Germline V lookup: CDR1 SGHTA, CDR2 FQGNSA. CDR3 length: 14 amino acids. CDR3 DNA sequence: TGTGCCAGCAGCCCTCCGTATTCGGCGGCTCGGGGGTTCTTC. This codes for CASSPPYSAARGFF.

The rearrangement joins TRBV2 to TRBJ1-1; possible D gene TRBD1, 5 bases. Trimming removed 4 bases from V and 3 bases from J, with 12 bases in between. The CDR3 consists of 14 residues. The germline V gene has CDR1 SNHLY and CDR2 FYNNEI. The CDR3 coding sequence is TGTGCCAGCAGTGGACTAATAGGGGACACTGAAGCTTTCTTT. It yields the protein CASSGLIGDTEAFF. The whole variable domain, filled in from reference TRBV2 and TRBJ1-1, reads EPEVTQTPSHQVTQMGQEVILRCVPISNHLYFYWYRQILGQKVEFLVSFYNNEISEKSEIFDDQFSVERPDGSNFTLKIRSTKLEDSAMYFCASSGLIGDTEAFFGQGTRLTVV.

V usage is TRBV6-5 and J usage is TRBJ1-6, with D perhaps TRBD1 (5 bases). Germline loops: CDR1 MNHEY, CDR2 SVGAGI. The CDR3 contains 15 residues. With 2 bases removed from V and 7 bases from J, the gap between germline ends came to 12 bases. The CDR3 coding sequence is TGTGCCAGCAGTTACGGACCAGGGAACAATTCACCCCTCCACTTT. Protein sequence: CASSYGPGNNSPLHF.

J is TRBJ1-6 and V is TRBV18; TRBD1 aligns across 7 bases. V was pared by 4 bases and J by 5 bases, with 5 bases of the junction left unmatched. The length of the CDR3 is 15 residues. CDR1 is KGHSH and CDR2 is LQKENI in the germline V gene. The CDR3 nucleotides are TGTGCCAGCTCACGGGAGGGGGCGCATAATTCACCCCTCCACTTT. It translates to CASSREGAHNSPLHF.

The chain carries TRBV28 and TRBJ1-5; 9 bases are a match to TRBD1. From germline, CDR1 is MDHEN and CDR2 SYDVKM. The CDR3 covers 15 residues. Losses at the gene ends were 5 bases for V and 2 bases for J; bases not matched to a gene: 4. The CDR3 DNA sequence: TGTGCCAGCAGTGCGGGACAGGGAGGCAATCAGCCCCAGCATTTT. This gives the protein CASSAGQGGNQPQHF.

The chain carries TRBV9 and TRBJ1-1, with D maybe TRBD1 (5 bases). The CDR3 contains 17 residues. Looked up from germline, CDR1 is SGDLS and CDR2 is YYNGEE. The germline V and J ends were trimmed by 1 base and 2 bases, with 18 bases remaining between them. This CDR3 reads CASSVYTIQGPNTEAFF. For the CDR3, the DNA is TGTGCCAGCAGCGTATACACGATTCAGGGCCCTAACACTGAAGCTTTCTTT.

This clone was seen a few times. This chain uses TRBV3-1 (or the pseudogene TRBV3-2) with TRBJ2-7; 9 bases are shared with TRBD1. Germline V lookup: CDR1 LGHDT, CDR2 YNNKEL (reference sequence). This CDR3 has 16 amino acids. V was clipped by 4 bases and J by 12 bases; unmatched bases: 19. The CDR3 region has the DNA TGTGCCAGCAGCCCAGGAACCGGGACAGGGCGCGCCGGCAGGTACTTC. As protein: CASSPGTGTGRAGRYF.

This sequence joins TRBV6-6 and TRBJ2-3, with 7 nucleotides matching TRBD2. CDR1 MNHNY and CDR2 SVGAGI come from the germline V gene (reference sequence). The CDR3 has 15 residues. With V trimmed by 4 bases and J by 0 bases, 4 bases remained unmatched. The CDR3 nucleotides are TGTGCCAGCAGTTGGGGGGGAGTAAGCACAGATACGCAGTATTTT. Residues: CASSWGGVSTDTQYF.

The genes are TRBV5-5 and TRBJ1-4; D uncertain. CDR3 size: 14 residues. Germline CDR1 is SGHKS and CDR2 is YYEKEE (reference sequence). The germline V and J ends were trimmed by 4 bases and 6 bases, with 13 bases remaining between them. The CDR3 coding sequence is TGTGCCAGCAGCCCGTTAGACACCGATGAAAAACTGTTTTTT. Its protein product is CASSPLDTDEKLFF.